A single sample gave rise to the 21 T cell receptor beta chains below, sequenced in a study of identical twins. TCRdb passed the 5' RACE reads through MiXCR, listing each CDR3 protein once. Altogether 450,000 or so distinct CDR3 sequences are present, approximately 14% being singletons, with the ten largest covering 0.52%. The same specimen was also included in a second study, on yellow fever vaccine responses in identical twins.

Material for sequencing was CD4+ T cells sorted from blood. These receptors all stem from a woman between 18 and 29 years old in good health.

The sample holds many counts of this clonotype. This chain links TRBV6-2 or TRBV6-3 with TRBJ2-1; the D call may be TRBD1 or TRBD2 (6 bases each). This CDR3 spans 16 amino acids. The V and J ends lost 0 bases and 9 bases respectively, with 18 bases between them. CDR1 is MNHEY and CDR2 is SVGEGT in the germline V gene. The CDR3 loop reads CASSYSFYREVVEQFF. Written as DNA, the CDR3 is TGTGCCAGCAGTTACTCGTTTTACAGGGAGGTAGTTGAGCAGTTCTTC.

CDR3 region: CASSQGERRSQGTQYF. The CDR3 DNA reads TGTGCCAGCAGCCAAGGGGAAAGACGGTCCCAGGGGACGCAGTATTTT. This chain connects TRBV4-2 to TRBJ2-3; the D gene is possibly TRBD1 (6 bases). Trimming shortened V by 1 base and J by 9 bases, and 20 bases separated the two germline ends. Germline CDR1 and CDR2: LGHNA and YNFKEQ. This CDR3 is built from 16 residues.

V usage is TRBV30 and J usage is TRBJ2-5; perhaps TRBD1 as D (5 bases). The germline CDR1 and CDR2 sequences are GTSNPN and SVGIG (reference sequence). Deletions cut 2 bases from V and 0 bases from J, with 7 bases between. The CDR3 consists of 13 residues. Written as DNA, the CDR3 is TGTGCCTGGAGTTGGGGCAACCAAGAGACCCAGTACTTC. Amino acid sequence: CAWSWGNQETQYF.

Many counts were recorded for this clonotype. CDR3 in DNA: TGTGCCAGCAGTTTGAACAGGGGTGGCACTGAAGCTTTCTTT. This sequence encodes CASSLNRGGTEAFF. The chain links TRBV12-3 or TRBV12-4 to TRBJ1-1; TRBD1 matches at 7 bases. With V trimmed by 3 bases and J by 4 bases, 5 bases remained unmatched. CDR3 length equals 14 residues.

This clonotype was observed a handful of times. CDR3 DNA: TGTGCCAGCACCTTTTGGGGGCGCGACACTGAAGCTTTCTTT. It is translated as CASTFWGRDTEAFF. The chain is built from TRBV12-3 or TRBV12-4 and TRBJ1-1, with D tentatively TRBD1 (6 bases). The CDR3 consists of 14 residues. V was trimmed by 7 bases and J by 3 bases, leaving 15 bases between them.

The gene calls are TRBV20-1 and TRBJ2-2; 8 nucleotides agree with TRBD1. V lost 6 bases to trimming and J lost 9 bases; unmatched junction nucleotides: 9. The length of the CDR3 is 13 residues. Germline assignment: CDR1 DFQATT and CDR2 SNEGSKA (reference sequence). As DNA, the CDR3 is TGCAGTGCCCCTACAGGGGGAACCAGGGAGCTGTTTTTT. This encodes CSAPTGGTRELFF.

This clonotype has a handful of counts. This chain uses TRBV6-1 with TRBJ1-4; possible D gene TRBD1, 6 bases. The CDR3 is 18 amino acids. The germline gives CDR1 MNHNS, CDR2 SASEGT. V was pared by 5 bases and J by 0 bases, with 19 bases between. CDR3 residues: CASSPSGTKVATNEKLFF. The CDR3 region has the DNA TGTGCCAGCAGTCCATCCGGGACAAAGGTTGCAACTAATGAAAAACTGTTTTTT.

The chain uses TRBV5-1 and TRBJ1-5; D is undetermined. Deletions cut 5 bases from V and 9 bases from J, with 15 bases between. CDR3 length: 13 amino acids. From germline, CDR1 is SGHRS and CDR2 YFSETQ. The CDR3 DNA reads TGCGCCAGCAGAGAGAACGGGTTGGGGCCCCAGCATTTT. It translates to CASRENGLGPQHF. Variable domain in full (rest from reference TRBV5-1 and TRBJ1-5): KAGVTQTPRYLIKTRGQQVTLSCSPISGHRSVSWYQQTPGQGLQFLFEYFSETQRNKGNFPGRFSGRQFSNSRSEMNVSTLELGDSALYLCASRENGLGPQHFGDGTRLSIL.

This clonotype was seen more than once but under ten times. V and J are TRBV7-2 and TRBJ2-7, with 9 bases fitting TRBD1. The V gene's germline CDR1 is SGHTA and CDR2 FQGNSA. V trimming: 0 bases; J trimming: 6 bases; junction bases outside the gene matches: 9. The CDR3 loop spans 16 amino acids. DNA of the CDR3: TGTGCCAGCAGCTTAGCCCCCGGGACAGGGAGCCGCGAGCAGTACTTC. Its translation is CASSLAPGTGSREQYF.

This clonotype was observed a handful of times. V gene TRBV9 combines with J gene TRBJ2-5; TRBD2 might be the D (7 bases). Germline V gives CDR1 SGDLS, CDR2 YYNGEE. This CDR3 is built from 15 residues. Trimming removed 1 base from V and 5 bases from J, with 15 bases in between. The CDR3 DNA reads TGTGCCAGCAGCGTATTGGGGGGGGCTGGTGAGACCCAGTACTTC. Translated: CASSVLGGAGETQYF.

This chain joins TRBV5-1 and TRBJ2-1; 8 positions match TRBD2. With 4 bases clipped from V and 2 bases from J, the junction kept 5 bases outside the gene matches. Germline V CDR1 and CDR2: SGHRS, YFSETQ. The CDR3 is 15 residues long. CDR3 amino acids: CASSAREGPYNEQFF. CDR3 nucleotides: TGCGCCAGCAGCGCTCGGGAGGGCCCCTACAATGAGCAGTTCTTC.

This clonotype was seen a few times. The V and J genes are TRBV5-1 and TRBJ2-7; no definite D call. Germline V gene data show CDR1 as SGHRS and CDR2 as YFSETQ. Trimming took off 0 bases at V and 3 bases at J, with 7 bases between the two ends. There are 13 residues in the CDR3. Here the CDR3 DNA reads TGCGCCAGCAGCTTGGGATCTGTCTACGAGCAGTACTTC. The encoded protein is CASSLGSVYEQYF.

This clonotype was detected ten times or more. V usage is TRBV9 and J usage is TRBJ2-3; D uncertain. The CDR3 extends over 12 amino acids. The germline CDR1 and CDR2 sequences are SGDLS and YYNGEE. V gave up 0 bases and J gave up 5 bases, with 4 bases separating them. Here the CDR3 reads CASSVGGDTQYF. CDR3 nucleotide sequence: TGTGCCAGCAGCGTAGGGGGAGATACGCAGTATTTT.

The sample holds a few counts of this clonotype. The J gene is TRBJ1-6, the V gene TRBV27; D unresolved. This CDR3 contains 16 residues. Germline lookup yields CDR1 MNHEY and CDR2 SMNVEV (reference sequence). The V and J ends lost 8 bases and 3 bases respectively, with 17 bases between them. The CDR3: CASLQVTGGYNSPLHF. CDR3 in DNA: TGTGCCAGCCTCCAGGTCACGGGTGGCTATAATTCACCCCTCCACTTT.

The chain has TRBV7-9 and TRBJ1-1, with D unclear. CDR3 size: 13 residues. The V end lost 1 base, the J end lost 3 bases, and 6 bases lay between the germline ends. Per germline, CDR1 SEHNR and CDR2 FQNEAQ (reference sequence). CDR3 protein: CASSLDAYTEAFF. The CDR3 bases are TGTGCCAGCAGCTTAGATGCGTACACTGAAGCTTTCTTT.

This chain uses TRBV2 with TRBJ2-1; TRBD2 matches 9 bases. Germline V gene sequence: CDR1 SNHLY, CDR2 FYNNEI. J gave up 6 bases and V 5 bases, and 2 bases lay outside the gene matches. The CDR3 spans 13 residues. The CDR3 is CASSSGGRNEQFF. In DNA form, the CDR3 reads TGTGCCAGCAGTAGCGGGGGGCGCAATGAGCAGTTCTTC.

The chain links TRBV10-3 to TRBJ2-1, with a weak D call TRBD2 (5 bases). Germline values: CDR1 ENHRY, CDR2 SYGVKD. Trimming took 0 bases from V and 2 from J, leaving 8 bases between them. The CDR3 runs to 15 residues. The CDR3 loop is CAISESPGAYNEQFF. The CDR3 DNA follows: TGTGCCATCAGTGAGTCTCCCGGGGCCTACAATGAGCAGTTCTTC.

This clonotype was picked up many times. The chain joins TRBV20-1 to TRBJ2-5, with D perhaps matching TRBD2 (7 bases). The CDR3 is 15 amino acids. V was clipped by 4 bases and J by 5 bases, with 20 bases between them. Germline V gene data show CDR1 as DFQATT and CDR2 as SNEGSKA (reference sequence). The CDR3 DNA is TGCAGTGCTAACCTCCTGGGGGGGGCCGAGGAGACCCAGTACTTC. Protein sequence: CSANLLGGAEETQYF.

This clonotype has just a few counts. The genes are TRBV7-2 and TRBJ2-7, with 9 bases that match TRBD2. The length of the CDR3 is 16 residues. Per the germline V gene, CDR1 is SGHTA and CDR2 is FQGNSA. The V segment lost 5 bases and the J segment 5 bases; nucleotides outside the gene matches: 13. The CDR3 DNA reads TGTGCCAGCAGCCTATACGTGGCTAGCGGGGAGGACGAGCAGTACTTC. Protein sequence: CASSLYVASGEDEQYF.

This clonotype has just a few counts. The gene calls are TRBV7-6 and TRBJ1-3; D not resolved. CDR1 is SGHVS and CDR2 is FNYEAQ in the germline V gene. V lost 0 bases and J lost 4, with 13 bases in between. CDR3 length: 16 amino acids. CDR3 coding DNA: TGTGCCAGCAGCTTAGCGGGCCCTTCAGCCGGAAACACCATATATTTT. It yields the protein CASSLAGPSAGNTIYF.

There are a few counts of this clonotype. The chain joins TRBV7-9 to TRBJ1-6; D gene ambiguous. Germline CDR1 reads SEHNR; CDR2 reads FQNEAQ (reference sequence). This CDR3 has 14 amino acids. Deletions cut 3 bases from V and 10 bases from J, with 13 bases between. The CDR3 DNA reads TGTGCCAGCAGCTTCTACATAGCTGGGTCACCCCTCCACTTT. This encodes CASSFYIAGSPLHF.